What follows is one T cell receptor beta chain and its context. Per the germline V gene, CDR1 is SGHTA and CDR2 is FQGNSA. The CDR3 runs 14 residues. V gave up 3 bases and J gave up 5 bases; unmatched junction bases: 5. The data are from a study of blood T cell repertoires in COVID-19. At the level of the study: Samples came from the United States, Italy and Spain, spanning acute and convalescent COVID-19.

This table comes from immunoSEQ multiplex PCR, and its TCRdb copy is limited to in-frame clones, with some not included. This sample has 100,000 to 150,000 clones, with over 70% found just once. The receptor's source is a man older than 75 with active or convalescent COVID-19. The chain joins TRBV7-2 to TRBJ1-1; 8 bases match TRBD1. Source material: peripheral blood. The CDR3 sequence is CASSFTGGGTEAFF. DNA of the CDR3: TGTGCCAGCAGCTTTACAGGGGGGGGAACTGAAGCTTTCTTT. The full variable domain, in which reference TRBV7-2 and TRBJ1-1 provide the parts outside the CDR3, is GAGVSQSPSNKVTEKGKDVELRCDPISGHTALYWYRQSLGQGLEFLIYFQGNSAPDKSGLPSDRFSAERTGGSVSTLTIQRTQQEDSAVYLCASSFTGGGTEAFFGQGTRLTVV.